This T cell receptor beta chain was documented in a study of blood T cell repertoires in COVID-19. Seattle's enrolled individuals joined amid active infection and were then monitored longitudinally. This clone was counted between two and nine times. CDR1 is KGHSH and CDR2 is LQKENI in the germline V gene. V was pared by 3 bases and J by 3 bases, with 9 bases between. This CDR3 is built from 14 residues. The repertoire was sequenced with immunoSEQ multiplex PCR; TCRdb's copy has only in-frame clones and lacks some. This table has about 170,000 clones, around 85% appearing once. The chain couples TRBV18 to TRBJ1-5, with D perhaps matching TRBD1 (5 bases). The sequenced sample was peripheral blood. The receptor comes from a woman in her sixties or seventies with COVID-19, enrolled during active disease. The CDR3 reads CASSPGGYNQPQHF. The CDR3 DNA is TGTGCCAGCTCACCGGGGGGGTACAATCAGCCCCAGCATTTT. The whole variable domain, remainder taken from reference TRBV18 and TRBJ1-5, is NAGVMQNPRHLVRRRGQEARLRCSPMKGHSHVYWYRQLPEEGLKFMVYLQKENIIDESGMPKERFSAEFPKEGPSILRIQQVVRGDSAAYFCASSPGGYNQPQHFGDGTRLSIL.